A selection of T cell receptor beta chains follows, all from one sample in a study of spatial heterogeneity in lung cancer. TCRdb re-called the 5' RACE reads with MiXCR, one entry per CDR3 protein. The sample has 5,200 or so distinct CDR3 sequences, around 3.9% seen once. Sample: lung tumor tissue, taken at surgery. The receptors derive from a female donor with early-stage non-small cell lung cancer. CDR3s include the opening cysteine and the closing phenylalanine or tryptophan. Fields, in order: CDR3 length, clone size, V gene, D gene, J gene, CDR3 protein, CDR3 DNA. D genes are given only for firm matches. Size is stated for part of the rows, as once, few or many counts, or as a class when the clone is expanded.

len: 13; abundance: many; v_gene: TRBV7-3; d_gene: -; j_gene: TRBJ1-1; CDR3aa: CASSLLWNTEAFF; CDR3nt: TGTGCCAGCAGCCTCCTGTGGAACACTGAAGCTTTCTTT
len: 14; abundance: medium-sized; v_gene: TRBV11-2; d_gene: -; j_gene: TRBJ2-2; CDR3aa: CASSLDHGAGELFF; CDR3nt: TGTGCCAGCAGCTTAGATCATGGGGCCGGGGAGCTGTTTTTT
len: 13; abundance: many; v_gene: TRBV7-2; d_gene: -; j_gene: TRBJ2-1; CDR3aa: CASSSSGLQHQFF; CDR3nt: TGTGCCAGCAGCTCGTCGGGACTCCAACATCAGTTCTTC
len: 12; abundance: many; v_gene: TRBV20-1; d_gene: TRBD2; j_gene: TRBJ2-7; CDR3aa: CSALAGGYEQYF; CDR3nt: TGCAGTGCTCTAGCGGGAGGTTACGAGCAGTACTTC
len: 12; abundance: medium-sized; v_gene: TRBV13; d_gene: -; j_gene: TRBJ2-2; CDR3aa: CASSLRAGELFF; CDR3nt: TGTGCCAGCAGCTTAAGGGCCGGGGAGCTGTTTTTT
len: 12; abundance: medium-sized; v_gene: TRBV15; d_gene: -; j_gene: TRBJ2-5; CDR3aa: CATSREDETQYF; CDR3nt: TGTGCCACCAGCAGAGAAGACGAGACCCAGTACTTC
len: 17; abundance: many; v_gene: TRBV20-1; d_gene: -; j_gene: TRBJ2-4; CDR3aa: CSARAVPEHLAKNIQYF; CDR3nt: TGCAGTGCTAGAGCTGTACCGGAACATCTAGCCAAAAACATTCAGTACTTC
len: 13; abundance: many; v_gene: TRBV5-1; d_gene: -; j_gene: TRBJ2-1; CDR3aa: CASSSGAGNEQFF; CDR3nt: TGCGCCAGCAGCTCGGGAGCCGGCAATGAGCAGTTCTTC
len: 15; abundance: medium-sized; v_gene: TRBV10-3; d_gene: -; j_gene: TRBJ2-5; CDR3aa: CAISDSDVLAETQYF; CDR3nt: TGTGCCATCAGTGATTCAGATGTACTAGCCGAGACCCAGTACTTC
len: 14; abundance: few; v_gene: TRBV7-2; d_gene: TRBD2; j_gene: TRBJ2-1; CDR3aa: CASSISGSVNEQFF; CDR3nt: TGTGCCAGCAGCATCAGCGGGAGCGTGAATGAGCAGTTCTTC
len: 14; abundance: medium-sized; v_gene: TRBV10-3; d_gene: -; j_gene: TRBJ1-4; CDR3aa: CAINSEGTSEKLFF; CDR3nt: TGTGCCATCAACAGCGAGGGGACCAGTGAAAAACTGTTTTTT
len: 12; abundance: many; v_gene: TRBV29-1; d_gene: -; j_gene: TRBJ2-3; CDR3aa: CSMGSSPDTQYF; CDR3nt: TGCTCCATGGGTAGTTCTCCAGATACGCAGTATTTT
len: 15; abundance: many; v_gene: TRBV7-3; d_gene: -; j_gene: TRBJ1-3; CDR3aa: CASSLNSGSGNTIYF; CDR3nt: TGTGCCAGCAGCTTAAACTCCGGTTCTGGAAACACCATATATTTT
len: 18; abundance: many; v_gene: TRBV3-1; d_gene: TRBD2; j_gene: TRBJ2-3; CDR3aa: CASSQEVSSGASTDTQYF; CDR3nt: TGTGCCAGCAGCCAAGAGGTCTCTAGCGGGGCTAGCACAGATACGCAGTATTTT
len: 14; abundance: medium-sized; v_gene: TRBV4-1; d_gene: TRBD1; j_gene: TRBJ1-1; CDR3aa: CASSLGQGNTEAFF; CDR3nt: TGCGCCAGCAGCCTGGGACAGGGGAACACTGAAGCTTTCTTT
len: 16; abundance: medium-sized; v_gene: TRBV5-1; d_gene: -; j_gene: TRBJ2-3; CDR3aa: CASSLGLLTSTDTQYF; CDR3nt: TGCGCCAGCAGCTTGGGTTTGTTAACAAGCACAGATACGCAGTATTTT
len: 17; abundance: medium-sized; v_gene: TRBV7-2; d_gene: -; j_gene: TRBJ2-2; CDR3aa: CASSLSPLRAPRGELFF; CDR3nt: TGTGCCAGCAGCTTATCCCCCTTGAGAGCGCCCCGCGGGGAGCTGTTTTTT
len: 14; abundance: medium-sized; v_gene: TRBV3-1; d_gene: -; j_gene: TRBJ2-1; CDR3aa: CASSQPGQNNEQFF; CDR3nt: TGTGCCAGCAGCCAACCGGGACAAAACAATGAGCAGTTCTTC
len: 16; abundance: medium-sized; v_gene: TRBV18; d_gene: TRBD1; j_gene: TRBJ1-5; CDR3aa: CASSPDRMYSNQPQHF; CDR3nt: TGTGCCAGCTCCCCGGACAGGATGTATAGCAATCAGCCCCAGCATTTT
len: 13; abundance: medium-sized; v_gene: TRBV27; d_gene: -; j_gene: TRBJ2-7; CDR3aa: CASSSVPMGEQYF; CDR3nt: TGTGCCAGCAGTTCCGTTCCAATGGGCGAGCAGTACTTC
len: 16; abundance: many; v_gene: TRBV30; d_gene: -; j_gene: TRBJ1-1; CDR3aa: CAWSRILTVGRFGAFF; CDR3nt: TGTGCCTGGAGTCGAATACTTACAGTTGGGCGCTTTGGAGCTTTCTTT
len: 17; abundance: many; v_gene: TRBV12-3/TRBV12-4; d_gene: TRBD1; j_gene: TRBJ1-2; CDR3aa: CASSREPGRGLNYGYTF; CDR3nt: TGTGCCAGCAGCCGAGAACCGGGCAGGGGGCTTAACTATGGCTACACCTTC
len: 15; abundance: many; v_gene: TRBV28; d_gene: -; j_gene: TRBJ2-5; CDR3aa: CASSSPLGMQETQYF; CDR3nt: TGTGCCAGCAGTTCCCCCCTTGGGATGCAAGAGACCCAGTACTTC
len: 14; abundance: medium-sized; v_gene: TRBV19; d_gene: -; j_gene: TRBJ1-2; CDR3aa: CASSISWTNYGYTF; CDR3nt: TGTGCCAGTAGTATTTCGTGGACTAACTATGGCTACACCTTC
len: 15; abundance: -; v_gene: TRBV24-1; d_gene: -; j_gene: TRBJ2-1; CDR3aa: CATSDSGSGYNEQFF; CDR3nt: TGTGCCACCAGTGATTCCGGGAGTGGCTACAATGAGCAGTTCTTC
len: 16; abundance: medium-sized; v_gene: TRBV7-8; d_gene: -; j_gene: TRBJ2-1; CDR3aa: CASSPVGAGRSNEQFF; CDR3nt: TGTGCCAGCAGCCCTGTCGGGGCGGGACGGAGCAATGAGCAGTTCTTC
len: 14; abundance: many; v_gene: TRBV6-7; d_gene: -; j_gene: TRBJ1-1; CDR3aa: CASTPGVLDTEAFF; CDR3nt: TGTGCCAGCACCCCGGGGGTATTGGACACTGAAGCTTTCTTT
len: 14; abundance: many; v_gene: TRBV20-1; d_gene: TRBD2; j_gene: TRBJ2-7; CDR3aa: CSAREASGVYEQYF; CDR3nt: TGCAGTGCTAGAGAGGCTAGCGGGGTCTACGAGCAGTACTTC
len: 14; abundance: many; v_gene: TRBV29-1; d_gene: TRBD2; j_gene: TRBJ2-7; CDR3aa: CSVEGLAGAYEQYF; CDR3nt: TGCAGCGTTGAAGGTCTAGCGGGAGCTTACGAGCAGTACTTC